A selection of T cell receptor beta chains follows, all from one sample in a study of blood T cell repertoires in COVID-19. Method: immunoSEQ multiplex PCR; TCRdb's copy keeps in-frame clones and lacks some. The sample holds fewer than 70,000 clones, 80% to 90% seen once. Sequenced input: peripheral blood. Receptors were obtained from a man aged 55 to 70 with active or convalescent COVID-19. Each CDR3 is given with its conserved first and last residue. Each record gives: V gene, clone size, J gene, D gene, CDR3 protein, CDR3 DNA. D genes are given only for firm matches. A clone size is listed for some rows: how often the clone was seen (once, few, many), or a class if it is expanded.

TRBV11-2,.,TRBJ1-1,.,CASSTRADRIEAFF,TGTGCCAGCAGCACCCGGGCCGACAGAATTGAAGCTTTCTTT
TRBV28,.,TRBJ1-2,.,CASSLTGQLNYGYTF,TGTGCCAGCAGTTTAACAGGACAGCTAAACTATGGCTACACCTTC
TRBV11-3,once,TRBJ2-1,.,CASSPGRGTYNEQFF,TGTGCCAGCAGCCCCGGCAGGGGTACCTACAATGAGCAGTTCTTC
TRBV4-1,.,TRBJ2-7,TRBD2,CASSQGLAGVRGEQYF,TGCGCCAGCAGCCAAGGACTAGCGGGAGTAAGGGGTGAGCAGTACTTC
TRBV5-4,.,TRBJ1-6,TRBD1,CASSSGQGANPASPLHF,TGTGCCAGCAGCTCCGGACAGGGGGCCAATCCTGCGTCACCCCTCCACTTT
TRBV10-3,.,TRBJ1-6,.,CASGTGDNSPLHF,TGTGCCAGCGGGACTGGGGATAATTCACCCCTCCACTTT
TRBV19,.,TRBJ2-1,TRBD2,CASSTLAGGRNEQFF,TGTGCCAGTAGCACACTAGCGGGGGGGCGGAATGAGCAGTTCTTC
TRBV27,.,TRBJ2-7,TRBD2,CASSAREGLAGVGEQYF,TGTGCCAGCAGTGCGCGCGAGGGACTAGCGGGAGTTGGCGAGCAGTACTTC
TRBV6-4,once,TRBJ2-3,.,CASSEGLVSTDTQYF,TGTGCCAGCAGTGAAGGACTGGTTAGCACAGATACGCAGTATTTT
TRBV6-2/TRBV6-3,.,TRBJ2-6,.,CASSLGDSGANVLTF,TGTGCCAGCAGTTTGGGAGACTCTGGGGCCAACGTCCTGACTTTC